The sequence of this TCR beta chain was determined in a study of cytomegalovirus exposure and HLA in healthy donors. Findings and caveats of the study: The study put some 150 TCR beta chains on its list as cytomegalovirus-associated.

Trimming pared 2 bases from V and 2 bases from J, leaving 16 bases between. The CDR3 covers 16 residues. The germline CDR1 and CDR2 sequences are SGDLS and YYNGEE. The donors were healthy bone marrow donors. Notes on this clone: Its specificity is unknown.

This PCR relied on a set of 60 Vbeta primers and 13 Jbeta primers. Clones were sequenced by immunoSEQ multiplex PCR, and TCRdb holds only the in-frame ones, with some missing. The repertoire includes more than 110,000 clones, approximately 80% of them detected once, and 4.5% to 6% sits in the top ten. Sequenced input: PBMCs. The sequence derives from a male donor in good health and CMV-seronegative. V usage is TRBV9 and J usage is TRBJ2-5; maybe TRBD1 (6 bases). CDR3 region: CASSVQGSSSQETQYF. CDR3 nucleotide sequence: TGTGCCAGCAGCGTGCAGGGGTCTTCTTCTCAAGAGACCCAGTACTTC.